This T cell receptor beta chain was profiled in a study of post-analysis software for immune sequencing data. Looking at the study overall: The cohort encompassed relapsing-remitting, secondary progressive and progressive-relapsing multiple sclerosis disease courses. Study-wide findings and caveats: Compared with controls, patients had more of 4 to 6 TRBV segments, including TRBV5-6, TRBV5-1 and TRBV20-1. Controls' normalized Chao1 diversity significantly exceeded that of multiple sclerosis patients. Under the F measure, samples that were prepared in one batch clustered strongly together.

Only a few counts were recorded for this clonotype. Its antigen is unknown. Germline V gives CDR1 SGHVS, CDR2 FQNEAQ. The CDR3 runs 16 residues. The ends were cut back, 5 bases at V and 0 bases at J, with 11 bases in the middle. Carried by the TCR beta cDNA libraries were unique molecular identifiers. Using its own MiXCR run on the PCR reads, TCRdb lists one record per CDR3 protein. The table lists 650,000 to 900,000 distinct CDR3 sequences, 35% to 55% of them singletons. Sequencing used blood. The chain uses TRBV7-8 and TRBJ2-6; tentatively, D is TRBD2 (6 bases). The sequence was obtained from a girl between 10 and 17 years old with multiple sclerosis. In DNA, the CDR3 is TGTGCCAGCAGCCCGGGACTGAACTCTGGGGCCAACGTCCTGACTTTC. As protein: CASSPGLNSGANVLTF.